These 15 T cell receptor beta chains were all obtained from the same sample, sequenced in a study of tissue T cells after allogeneic stem cell transplantation. Time point meaning: mouse harvest day 7 after allogeneic transplant. Each mouse received 10^7 T-cell-depleted marrow cells plus 10^6 splenic CD5+ T cells by tail vein. This table comes from immunoSEQ multiplex PCR, and its TCRdb copy is limited to in-frame clones, with some not included. Of some 7,700 clones listed, under 55% are singletons. The sequencing sample was made of gut tissue. Receptors originate from a female BALB/c mouse given C57BL/6 T cells with graft-versus-host disease after an allogeneic hematopoietic cell transplant.

Points on this clone: Gene names and germline match the mouse. The read stops 1 residue short of the end of the CDR3; the missing end is completed from the germline J gene. This chain connects TRBV26 to TRBJ2-1, with 9 bases that match TRBD1. This CDR3 is 15 amino acids long. From germline, CDR1 is KGHPV and CDR2 FQNQEV (reference sequence). V dropped 1 base and J dropped 4; count of bases not matched to a gene: 2. The CDR3 sequence is CASSLLGQGYAEQFF. The CDR3 bases that were read are TGTGCCAGCAGTCTGTTGGGACAGGGATATGCTGAGCAGTTC.

Concerning this clone itself: Gene labels here are mouse ones. The covered CDR3 bases are TGTGCCAGCAGCCGGGACAGGGGAAGTCAAAACACCTTGTAC. This encodes CASSRDRGSQNTLY. From start to end, the CDR3 is CASSRDRGSQNTLYF. The chain has TRBV26 and TRBJ2-4; TRBD1 agrees at 10 bases. The DNA ends 1 residue before the CDR3 does, and the rest of the CDR3 is filled in from the germline J gene. The J segment lost 0 bases and the V segment lost 6 bases, leaving 3 bases of the junction unmatched. In germline, CDR1 is KGHPV, CDR2 FQNQEV (reference sequence). This CDR3 contains 15 residues.

In this sample, this clone turned up a few times. Any gene name here is a mouse gene name. The DNA ends 1 residue before the CDR3 does, and the rest of the CDR3 is filled in from the germline J gene. This chain uses TRBV23 with TRBJ2-1; no check of the table's D call, TRBD2, against the DNA was made. Germline-derived CDR1 and CDR2 are KGHTA and FQNQQP. This CDR3 region has 16 residues. This chain's CDR3 is CSSSQYGTVNYAEQFF. CDR3 bases read: TGCTCCAGCAGTCAATACGGGACTGTCAACTATGCTGAGCAGTTC.

As regards this clone: Germline and genes here are mouse. The CDR3 end lies 1 residue beyond the end of the read and is filled in from the germline J gene. The genes are TRBV13-2 and TRBJ1-2; maybe TRBD1 (5 bases). V lost 0 bases, J lost 1 base, and 7 bases lay in between. In germline, CDR1 is NNHNN, CDR2 SYGAGS (reference sequence). CDR3 size: 14 residues. The CDR3: CASGDAGRNSDYTF. CDR3 DNA (partial): TGTGCCAGCGGTGATGCAGGGAGAAACTCCGACTACACC.

Concerning this clone: The genes and germline here are from mouse. The read terminates 1 residue ahead of where the CDR3 ends, so the germline J gene completes it. This chain connects TRBV26 to TRBJ2-4, with D perhaps TRBD1 or TRBD2 (5 bases each). This CDR3 has 15 amino acids. Germline V gives CDR1 KGHPV, CDR2 FQNQEV (reference sequence). Trimming removed 4 bases at V and 1 base at J, with 12 bases between. The CDR3 bases that were read are TGTGCCAGCAGTCCTGCGGCGGGGCGTCAAAACACCTTGTAC. Protein: CASSPAAGRQNTLY. The entire CDR3 protein reads CASSPAAGRQNTLYF.

Relative to its sample, this clone is medium-sized. Gene names denote mouse genes. The observed sequence ends 1 residue before the CDR3 terminus, with the missing tail filled in from the germline J gene. The chain combines TRBV31 with TRBJ1-3, with 9 nucleotides matching TRBD1. The CDR3 has 11 residues. V shed 8 bases and J 4 bases; nucleotides not matched to a gene: 0. CDR1 and CDR2 (germline): GKSSPN, SITVG. The CDR3 is CAGTGGNTLYF. Incomplete CDR3 DNA: TGTGCCGGGACAGGGGGAAATACGCTCTAT.

Note on this clone: Gene names denote mouse genes. The CDR3 end falls 1 residue outside the read, so it is completed with the germline J gene. The V call is TRBV16, the J call TRBJ2-4; D not resolved. The CDR3 contains 11 residues. Trimming shortened V by 5 bases and J by 7 bases, and 7 bases separated the two germline ends. Germline V gene data show CDR1 as SGHSA and CDR2 as FRNQAP. CDR3 DNA, as far as it was read: TGTGCAAGCAGCCACGACTACACCTTGTAC. This encodes CASSHDYTLY. The complete CDR3 reads CASSHDYTLYF. Full variable domain (remainder filled in from reference TRBV16 and TRBJ2-4): NAGVIQTPRHKVTGKGQEATLWCEPISGHSAVFWYRQTIVQGLEFLTYFRNQAPIDDSGMPKERFSAQMPNQSHSTLKIQSTQPQDSAVYLCASSHDYTLYFGAGTRLSVL.

Comments on this clone: The gene names given are mouse names. The CDR3 end lies 1 residue beyond the end of the read and is filled in from the germline J gene. The chain uses TRBV15 and TRBJ2-7; 10 bases are a match to TRBD2. Germline loops: CDR1 SGHND, CDR2 FRSKSL. This CDR3 has 16 amino acids. V lost 5 bases and J lost 3; bases outside the gene matches: 10. The CDR3 is CASSLSSGTGVYEQYF. The part of the CDR3 DNA that was read is TGTGCCAGCAGTCTCTCGTCCGGGACTGGGGTCTATGAACAGTAC.

Only a few counts were recorded for this clone. Gene names follow the mouse nomenclature. CDR3 sequence reads: CASSLDRGGYEQYF. The DNA read from the CDR3 is TGTGCCAGCAGTCTTGACAGGGGGGGATATGAACAGTAC. This sequence joins TRBV26 and TRBJ2-7, with 9 positions matching TRBD1. The read ends 1 residue early relative to the CDR3; the germline J gene fills the gap. The CDR3 length is 14 residues. Unmatched junction bases numbered 4, after V lost 3 bases and J lost 4 bases. CDR1 and CDR2 (germline): KGHPV, FQNQEV (reference sequence).

Worth noting for this clone: All gene names here are mouse names. The CDR3 goes on 1 residue after the read ends, and that part is filled in from the germline J gene. V gene TRBV26 combines with J gene TRBJ2-7; D remains unclear. Germline loops: CDR1 KGHPV, CDR2 FQNQEV (reference sequence). V gave up 0 bases and J gave up 4 bases, with 7 bases separating them. The CDR3 is 13 amino acids. The CDR3 region is CASSLSTRYEQYF. The covered CDR3 bases are TGTGCCAGCAGTCTGTCGACCAGATATGAACAGTAC.

About this clone: Mouse gene names apply. The sequence runs out 1 residue before the end of the CDR3; the remainder is reconstructed from the germline J gene. The J gene is TRBJ1-1, the V gene TRBV26; D may be TRBD1 (5 bases). Germline V lookup: CDR1 KGHPV, CDR2 FQNQEV (reference sequence). The CDR3 has 13 amino acids. Trimming took off 4 bases at V and 0 bases at J, with 6 bases between the two ends. The DNA read from the CDR3 is TGTGCCAGCAGTCGGACATCAAACACAGAAGTCTTC. This gives the protein CASSRTSNTEVF. The full CDR3 sequence reads CASSRTSNTEVFF.

Comment on this clone: The germline and genes are mouse ones. The read gets to within 1 residue of the CDR3 end, and the germline J gene fills in the rest. The chain employs TRBV23 and TRBJ1-1. This CDR3 spans 13 amino acids. The germline CDR1 and CDR2 sequences are KGHTA and FQNQQP. The chain's CDR3 is CSSSQGANTEVFF. The covered CDR3 bases are TGCTCCAGCAGTCAGGGAGCAAACACAGAAGTCTTC.

On this clone itself: Gene names refer to mouse genes. The read terminates 1 residue before the CDR3 end, so the remaining end is supplied by the germline J gene. The gene calls are TRBV12-2 and TRBJ2-5; no definite D call. V shed 0 bases and J shed 0 bases, with 9 bases lying between them. The CDR3 is 15 residues long. CDR1 is SGHLS, CDR2 HYDKME, per germline. The CDR3 is CASSLPLVNQDTQYF. The part of the CDR3 DNA that was read is TGTGCCAGCTCTCTCCCGTTGGTTAACCAAGACACCCAGTAC.

Concerning this clone: Mouse names are used for the genes. The CDR3 end falls 1 residue outside the read, so it is completed with the germline J gene. V is TRBV26 and J is TRBJ1-6; 8 bases match TRBD1. TRBJ1-6 carries the ORF label, with uncertain function. The CDR3 extends over 17 amino acids. V was clipped by 0 bases and J by 2 bases; unmatched bases: 3. In germline, CDR1 is KGHPV, CDR2 FQNQEV (reference sequence). The part of the CDR3 DNA that was read is TGTGCCAGCAGTCTGTCGGACAGGGTTACCTATAATTCGCCCCTCTAC. This gives the protein CASSLSDRVTYNSPLY. The whole CDR3 protein reads CASSLSDRVTYNSPLYF.

As for this clone: The gene names here belong to mouse. Read coverage stops 1 residue before the CDR3 terminus; the germline J gene supplies the remainder. The genes are TRBV20 and TRBJ1-4, with D unresolved. Germline-derived CDR1 and CDR2 are GFQATS and STVNSAI. The CDR3 runs to 13 residues. The ends were cut back, 2 bases at V and 0 bases at J, with 4 bases in the middle. The part of the CDR3 DNA that was read is TGTGGTGCTAGGACAGTTTCCAACGAAAGATTATTT. Amino acid sequence: CGARTVSNERLF. The full CDR3 sequence reads CGARTVSNERLFF.